The entry below describes one TCR beta chain. This sample stems from a study of blood T cell repertoires in COVID-19. Per the germline V gene, CDR1 is MNHEY and CDR2 is SVGAGI. V was cut by 6 bases and J by 5 bases, with 13 bases left in between. The CDR3 runs to 13 residues. Only in-frame clones appear in the TCRdb table, and some are missing; sequencing was by immunoSEQ multiplex PCR. The sample lists about 100,000 clones, roughly 85% occurring once. Sample: peripheral blood. The source is a woman between 70 and 85 years old with acute or convalescent COVID-19. V usage is TRBV6-5 and J usage is TRBJ1-1, with no clear D. The CDR3 loop reads CASSSSGWTEAFF. The CDR3 nucleotides are TGTGCCAGCAGCTCCTCAGGCTGGACTGAAGCTTTCTTT.